This TCR beta chain emerged from a study of PD-L1 blockade in urothelial cancer (TCRdb year 2017). Describing the broader study: Therapy was started in the mid-2010s for all patients, and atezolizumab 1,200 mg was administered intravenously every 3 weeks. The study was an exploratory multi-omic analysis of somatic, immune and clinical correlates of response to PD-L1 blockade with atezolizumab in urothelial cancer. Pretreatment tumor samples and matched peripheral blood, collected serially before and after atezolizumab treatment, underwent TCR sequencing. Blood samples were analyzed at 3 weeks after treatment start (second dose) and at 6 weeks after treatment start. Blood samples gave median yields of around 140,000 T cells and 82,636 unique TCRs, along with a median clonality of 0.080. About 90% of the roughly 29 patients were identified as males with urothelial cancer of bladder origin, and a prior smoking history was reported by 18 of 29 patients. In the same patients, pretreatment tumors underwent whole exome sequencing and RNA sequencing in addition to TCR sequencing. Pretreatment blood TCR-seq was available for about 28 patients, at least one posttreatment blood collection was obtained for 25 or so patients, and tumor TCR-seq was available for 25 or so patients. Patients had an ECOG performance status of 0 or 1 and had received between 0 and 3 prior chemotherapy regimens. Durable clinical benefit was defined as a progression-free survival longer than 6 months, and TCR features were additionally tested against progression-free survival and overall survival. Durable clinical benefit was achieved by nine patients and was not achieved by 20 patients.

Synthetic TCR analog templates were spiked into each PCR to estimate absolute template abundance from read counts. Using the immunoSEQ assay, TCRbeta CDR3 regions were amplified from genomic DNA with bias-controlled V and J gene primers. Rearranged TCRbeta segments were sequenced at approximately 20X coverage. In the original analysis: Sequencing errors were corrected by clustering, and CDR3s were annotated against IMGT so that V, D and J genes could be assigned. Out-of-frame and stop-codon sequences were excluded, and only productive TCRbeta rearrangements were used in downstream analyses. Clonality was calculated as one minus the Shannon entropy normalized by the log of the number of unique productive sequences. Fisher's exact test with Benjamini-Hochberg correction, at a threshold of adjusted p below 0.01, was used to find clones that differed between time points or between blood and tumor. TCRdb stores this immuneACCESS table with in-frame sequences only. Part of the clones is absent; in the studies checked, under half of the shortfall reflects unresolved V genes, and no reason is known for the rest. D and trimming come from the DNA, and the V and J calls and clone size come from that table. The sample table records tens of thousands of clones; about four fifths of these occur just once. More than 8% of the sample comes from the top ten.

Points the paper makes about the study in general: Patients with durable benefit showed greater expansion of tumor-associated TCR clones in peripheral blood 3 weeks after starting treatment (n = 22, p = 0.022). Small sample size (n of about 30) and many exploratory analyses mean the results are intended to be hypothesis-generating. Improved progression-free and overall survival was associated with having pretreatment peripheral blood TCR clonality below the median.

A cohort of some 29 patients with locally advanced or metastatic urothelial carcinoma, treated at Memorial Sloan Kettering on a trial protocol, was included. Peripheral blood mononuclear cells were collected pretreatment and during treatment, with between 1 and 8 total time points obtained per patient. The Qiagen DNeasy Blood extraction kit was used to purify genomic DNA from total PBMCs and from tumor samples. PBMCs were collected pretreatment and during treatment and were isolated and stored as previously described. Trimming costs V 9 bases and J 4 bases, and their ends lie 13 bases apart. From its cysteine to its phenylalanine, the CDR3 spans 14 amino acids. Only CDR3 DNA is held: 42 bases, read in frame from base 1. Looking up the germline V gene yields CDR1 SNHLY and CDR2 FYNNEI. A remark on this clone: What this receptor recognizes is not known. Qualities for individual bases were not recorded, and no much larger clone is one base off.

The sequence joins TRBV2 to TRBJ1-6, and possibly TRBD1, on 6 matching bases. This clonotype originated in a man aged 70-80 years with urothelial cancer. Sequenced here: PBMCs, sampled around atezolizumab (anti-PD-L1) treatment. The CDR3 protein: CARGGGVYNSPLHF. The nucleotide sequence is given as TGTGCCAGGGGCGGGGGCGTTTATAATTCACCCCTCCACTTT.